This TCR beta chain was sequenced in a study of T cell responses to AZD1222 COVID-19 vaccine. Study-level findings and limits: The breadth and depth of Spike-specific TCRs increased once two AZD1222 doses had been given.

This clone was observed a handful of times. The antigen is undetermined. Trimming left V 6 bases short and J 3 bases short, with 15 bases between. Germline V gives CDR1 SNHLY, CDR2 FYNNEI. CDR3 size: 15 residues. The assay was immunoSEQ multiplex PCR, and TCRdb's table has in-frame clones only and misses some. Here the sample spans over 50,000 clones, 88% being singletons. This clonotype was sampled from an adult in good health. The chain uses TRBV2 and TRBJ2-1; D gene uncertain. The input for sequencing was peripheral blood, taken on day 0 of AZD1222 vaccination. CDR3 sequence: CASSQPRANYNEQFF. CDR3 DNA sequence: TGTGCCAGCAGCCAGCCCCGGGCCAACTACAATGAGCAGTTCTTC.